This TCR beta chain was obtained from a study of T cell repertoires in cytomegalovirus infection. This clonotype is a singleton in its sample. Antigen unknown. MiXCR, applied by TCRdb to the reads, yields one record per CDR3 protein. This table holds about 500,000 distinct CDR3 sequences, roughly 34% found once. Germline lookup yields CDR1 LNHDA and CDR2 SQIVND (reference sequence). V dropped 5 bases and J dropped 5 bases, with 7 bases sitting between them. The CDR3 loop spans 12 amino acids. The sequence was collected from a human donor in good health (CMV status not recorded). Some clones in this sample may be carry-over from other donors' samples. The chain couples TRBV19 to TRBJ2-4; D remains unclear. Specimen: cultured PBMCs, collected from culture after CMV antigen stimulation. The CDR3 is CASSPVENIQYF. DNA for the CDR3: TGTGCCAGTAGTCCAGTCGAAAACATTCAGTACTTC.